This TCR beta chain was sequenced in a study of CD8 T cells in ankylosing spondylitis. Regarding the study as a whole: Made up of about eight highly homologous variants, a TCR beta motif appeared characteristic of ankylosing spondylitis blood.

For TCR beta, libraries came from quantitative 5'-RACE with molecular barcodes. TCRdb re-called the 5' RACE reads through MiXCR, storing one row per CDR3 protein. Of roughly 700,000 distinct CDR3 sequences in the sample, 15% to 20% are singletons; the top ten hold around a fifth. The CDR3 has 13 residues. The V end was cut by 6 bases, the J end by 5 bases, with 13 bases between. The germline V gene has CDR1 MNHEY and CDR2 SMNVEV (reference sequence). Worth noting for this clonotype: Its antigen is unidentified.

The chain recombines TRBV27 with TRBJ2-5; possibly TRBD1 for D (5 bases). This TCR was sampled from a male donor with ankylosing spondylitis. The source material was blood, either unsorted or a sorted T cell fraction (not recorded which). The CDR3 protein is CASSYKGRETQYF. The CDR3 DNA reads TGTGCCAGCAGCTATAAGGGGCGGGAGACCCAGTACTTC.